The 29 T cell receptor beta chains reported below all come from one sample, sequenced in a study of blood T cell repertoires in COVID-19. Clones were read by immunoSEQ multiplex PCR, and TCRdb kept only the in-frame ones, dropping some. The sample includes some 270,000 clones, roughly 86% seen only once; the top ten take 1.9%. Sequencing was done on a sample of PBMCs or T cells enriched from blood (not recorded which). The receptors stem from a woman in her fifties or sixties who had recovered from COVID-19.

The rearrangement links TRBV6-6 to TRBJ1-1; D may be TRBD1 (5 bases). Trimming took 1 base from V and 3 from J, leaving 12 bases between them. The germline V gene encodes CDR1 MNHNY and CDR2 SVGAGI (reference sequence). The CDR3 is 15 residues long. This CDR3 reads CASSYLGGGDTEAFF. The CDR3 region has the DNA TGTGCCAGCAGTTACTTGGGGGGTGGGGACACTGAAGCTTTCTTT.

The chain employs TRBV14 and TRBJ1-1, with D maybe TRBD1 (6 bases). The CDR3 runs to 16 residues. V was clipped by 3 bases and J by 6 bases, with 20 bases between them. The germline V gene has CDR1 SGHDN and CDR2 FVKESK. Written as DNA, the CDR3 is TGTGCCAGCAGCCAGCCAAAGGGGGGGGTAAGGGCTGAAGCTTTCTTT. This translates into CASSQPKGGVRAEAFF.

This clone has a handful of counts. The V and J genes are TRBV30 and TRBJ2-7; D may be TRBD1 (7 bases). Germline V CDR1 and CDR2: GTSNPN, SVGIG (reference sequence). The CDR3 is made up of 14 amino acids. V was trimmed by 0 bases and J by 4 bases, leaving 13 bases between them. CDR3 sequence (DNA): TGTGCCTGGAGTGTATCAGGGGGAGGTTACGAGCAGTACTTC. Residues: CAWSVSGGGYEQYF.

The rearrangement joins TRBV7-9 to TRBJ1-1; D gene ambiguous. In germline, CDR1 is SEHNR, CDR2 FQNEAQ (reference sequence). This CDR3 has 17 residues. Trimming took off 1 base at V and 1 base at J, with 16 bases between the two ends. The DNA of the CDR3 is TGTGCCAGCAGCTTAGGGCTACTGCGCGGCGAGAACACTGAAGCTTTCTTT. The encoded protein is CASSLGLLRGENTEAFF.

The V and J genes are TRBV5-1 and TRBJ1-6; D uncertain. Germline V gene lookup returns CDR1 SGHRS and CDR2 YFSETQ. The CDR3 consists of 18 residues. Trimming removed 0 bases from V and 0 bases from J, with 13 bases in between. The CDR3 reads CASSLVGISRSYNSPLHF. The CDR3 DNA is TGCGCCAGCAGCTTGGTCGGTATCTCACGCTCCTATAATTCACCCCTCCACTTT. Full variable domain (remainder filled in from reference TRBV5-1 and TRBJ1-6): KAGVTQTPRYLIKTRGQQVTLSCSPISGHRSVSWYQQTPGQGLQFLFEYFSETQRNKGNFPGRFSGRQFSNSRSEMNVSTLELGDSALYLCASSLVGISRSYNSPLHFGNGTRLTVT.

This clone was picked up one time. In DNA, the CDR3 is TGTGCCAGCAGCCGCCGACAAGGGAACACCGGGGAGCTGTTTTTT. It is translated as CASSRRQGNTGELFF. The rearrangement links TRBV28 to TRBJ2-2; the D is unclear. CDR3 length: 15 residues. CDR1 and CDR2 (germline): MDHEN, SYDVKM. The ends were cut back, 6 bases at V and 1 base at J, with 12 bases in the middle.

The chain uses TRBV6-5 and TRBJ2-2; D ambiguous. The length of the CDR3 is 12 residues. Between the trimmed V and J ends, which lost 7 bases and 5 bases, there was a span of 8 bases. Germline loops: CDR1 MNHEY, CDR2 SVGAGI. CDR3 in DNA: TGTGCCAGCACCTTTTTTACCGGGGAGCTGTTTTTT. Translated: CASTFFTGELFF.

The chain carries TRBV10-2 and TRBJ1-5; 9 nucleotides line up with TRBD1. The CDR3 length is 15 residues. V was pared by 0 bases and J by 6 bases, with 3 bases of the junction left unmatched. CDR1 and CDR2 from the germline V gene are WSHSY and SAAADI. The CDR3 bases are TGCGCCAGCAGTGAGTCCGGGACAGGGAGTCAGCCCCAGCATTTT. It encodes CASSESGTGSQPQHF.

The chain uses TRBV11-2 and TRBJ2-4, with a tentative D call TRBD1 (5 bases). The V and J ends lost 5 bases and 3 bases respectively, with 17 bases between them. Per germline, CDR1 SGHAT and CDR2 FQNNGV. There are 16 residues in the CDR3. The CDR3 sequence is CASSPGRLWDKNIQYF. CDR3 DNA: TGTGCCAGCAGCCCAGGGCGTCTATGGGACAAAAACATTCAGTACTTC. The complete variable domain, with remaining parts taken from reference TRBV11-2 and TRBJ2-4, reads EAGVAQSPRYKIIEKRQSVAFWCNPISGHATLYWYQQILGQGPKLLIQFQNNGVVDDSQLPKDRFSAERLKGVDSTLKIQPAKLEDSAVYLCASSPGRLWDKNIQYFGAGTRLSVL.

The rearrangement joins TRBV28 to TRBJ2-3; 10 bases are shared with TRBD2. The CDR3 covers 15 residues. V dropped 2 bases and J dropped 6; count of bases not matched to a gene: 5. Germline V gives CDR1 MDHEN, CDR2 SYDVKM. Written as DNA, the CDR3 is TGTGCCAGCAGTTTACAAGCGGGGGGGCCCGATACGCAGTATTTT. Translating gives CASSLQAGGPDTQYF. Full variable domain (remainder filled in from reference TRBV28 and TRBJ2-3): DVKVTQSSRYLVKRTGEKVFLECVQDMDHENMFWYRQDPGLGLRLIYFSYDVKMKEKGDIPEGYSVSREKKERFSLILESASTNQTSMYLCASSLQAGGPDTQYFGPGTRLTVL.

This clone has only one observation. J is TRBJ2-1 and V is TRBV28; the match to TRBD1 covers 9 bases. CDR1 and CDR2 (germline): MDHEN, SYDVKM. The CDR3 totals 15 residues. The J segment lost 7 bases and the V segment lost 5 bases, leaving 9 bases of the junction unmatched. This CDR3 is CASSLSGTGRNEQFF. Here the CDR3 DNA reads TGTGCCAGCAGTCTCTCCGGGACAGGGAGGAATGAGCAGTTCTTC.

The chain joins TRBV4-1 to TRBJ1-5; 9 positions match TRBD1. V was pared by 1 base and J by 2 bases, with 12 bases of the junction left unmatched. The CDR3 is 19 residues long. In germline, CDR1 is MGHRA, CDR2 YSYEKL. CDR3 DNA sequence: TGCGCCAGCAGCCAAGGGCCGGGACAGGGTTCTCAGGGCAATCAGCCCCAGCATTTT. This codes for CASSQGPGQGSQGNQPQHF.

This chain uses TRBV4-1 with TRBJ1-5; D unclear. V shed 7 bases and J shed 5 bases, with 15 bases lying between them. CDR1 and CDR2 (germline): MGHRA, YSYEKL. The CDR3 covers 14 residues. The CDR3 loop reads CASTAKPSHQPQHF. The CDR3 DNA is TGCGCCAGCACCGCCAAGCCGTCTCATCAGCCCCAGCATTTT.

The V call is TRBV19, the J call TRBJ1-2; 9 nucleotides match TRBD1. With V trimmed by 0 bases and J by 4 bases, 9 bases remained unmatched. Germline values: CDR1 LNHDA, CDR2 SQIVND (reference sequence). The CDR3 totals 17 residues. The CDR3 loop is CASSIEGTGTGFYGYTF. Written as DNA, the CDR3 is TGTGCCAGTAGTATAGAGGGGACAGGGACCGGCTTCTATGGCTACACCTTC.

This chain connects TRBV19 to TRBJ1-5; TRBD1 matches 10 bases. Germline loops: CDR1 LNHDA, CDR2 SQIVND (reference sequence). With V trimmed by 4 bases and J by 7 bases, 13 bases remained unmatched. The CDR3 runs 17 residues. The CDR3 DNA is TGTGCCAGTAGTAGTTACCGGGACAGGGGTATGGAGCAGCCCCAGCATTTT. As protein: CASSSYRDRGMEQPQHF.

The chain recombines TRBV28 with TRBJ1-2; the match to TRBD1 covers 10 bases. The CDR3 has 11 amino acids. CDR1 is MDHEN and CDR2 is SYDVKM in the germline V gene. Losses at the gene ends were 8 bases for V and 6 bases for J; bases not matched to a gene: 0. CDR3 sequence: CASGTGDGYTF. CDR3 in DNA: TGTGCCAGCGGGACAGGGGATGGCTACACCTTC.

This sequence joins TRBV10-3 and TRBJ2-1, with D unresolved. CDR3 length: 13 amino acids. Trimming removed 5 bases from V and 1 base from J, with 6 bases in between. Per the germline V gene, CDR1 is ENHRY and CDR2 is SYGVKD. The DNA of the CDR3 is TGTGCCATCAGTCTGTCTTCCTACAATGAGCAGTTCTTC. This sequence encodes CAISLSSYNEQFF.

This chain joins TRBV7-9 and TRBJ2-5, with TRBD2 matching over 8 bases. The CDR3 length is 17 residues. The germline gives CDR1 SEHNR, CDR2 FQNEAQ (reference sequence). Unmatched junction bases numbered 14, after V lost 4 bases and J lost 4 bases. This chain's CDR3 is CASSSILAGPRGETQYF. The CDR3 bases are TGTGCCAGCAGCTCCATATTAGCGGGACCGAGGGGAGAGACCCAGTACTTC.

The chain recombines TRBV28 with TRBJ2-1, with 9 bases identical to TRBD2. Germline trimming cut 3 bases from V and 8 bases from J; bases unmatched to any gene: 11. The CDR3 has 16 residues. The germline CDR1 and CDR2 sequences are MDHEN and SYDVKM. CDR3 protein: CASSLTISGSLYEQFF. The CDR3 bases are TGTGCCAGCAGTTTGACCATTAGCGGGAGTTTATATGAGCAGTTCTTC.

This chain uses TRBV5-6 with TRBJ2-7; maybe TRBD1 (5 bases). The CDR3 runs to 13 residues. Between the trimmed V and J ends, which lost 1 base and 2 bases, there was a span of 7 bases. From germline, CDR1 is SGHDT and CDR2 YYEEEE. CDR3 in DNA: TGTGCCAGCAGCTTGCAGGGTCCCTACGAGCAGTACTTC. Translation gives CASSLQGPYEQYF.

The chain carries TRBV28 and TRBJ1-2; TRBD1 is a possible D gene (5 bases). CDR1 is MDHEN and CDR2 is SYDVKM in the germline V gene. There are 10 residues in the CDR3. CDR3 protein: CGGADYGYTF. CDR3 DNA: TGTGGCGGGGCCGATTATGGCTACACCTTC.

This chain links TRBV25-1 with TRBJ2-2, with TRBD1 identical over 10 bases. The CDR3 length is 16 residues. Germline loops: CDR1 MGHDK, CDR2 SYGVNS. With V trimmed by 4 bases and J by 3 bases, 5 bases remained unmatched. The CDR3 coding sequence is TGTGCCAGCAGTGGGGAGACAGGGGGCGACACCGGGGAGCTGTTTTTT. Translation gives CASSGETGGDTGELFF.

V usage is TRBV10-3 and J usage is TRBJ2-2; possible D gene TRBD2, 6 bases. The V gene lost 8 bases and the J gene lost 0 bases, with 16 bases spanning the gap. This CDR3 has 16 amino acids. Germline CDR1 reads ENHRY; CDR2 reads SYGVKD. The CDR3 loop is CAIPGRGGSNTGELFF. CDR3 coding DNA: TGTGCCATCCCGGGGCGGGGCGGATCGAACACCGGGGAGCTGTTTTTT.

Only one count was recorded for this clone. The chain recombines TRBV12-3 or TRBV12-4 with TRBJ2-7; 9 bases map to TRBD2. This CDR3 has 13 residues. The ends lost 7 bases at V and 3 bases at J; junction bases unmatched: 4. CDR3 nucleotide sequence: TGTGCCAGCAAAGTTAGCGGGGGCTACGAGCAGTACTTC. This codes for CASKVSGGYEQYF.

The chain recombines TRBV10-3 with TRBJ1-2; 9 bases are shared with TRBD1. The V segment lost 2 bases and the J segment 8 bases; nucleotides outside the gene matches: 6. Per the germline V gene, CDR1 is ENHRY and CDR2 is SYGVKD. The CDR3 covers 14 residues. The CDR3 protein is CAISEGDRVLGYTF. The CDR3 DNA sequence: TGTGCCATCAGTGAGGGGGACAGGGTATTAGGCTACACCTTC.

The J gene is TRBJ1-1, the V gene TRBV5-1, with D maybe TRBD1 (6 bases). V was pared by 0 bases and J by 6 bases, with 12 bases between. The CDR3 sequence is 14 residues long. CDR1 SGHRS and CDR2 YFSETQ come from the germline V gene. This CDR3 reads CASSLGQEGAEAFF. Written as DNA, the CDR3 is TGCGCCAGCAGCTTGGGACAGGAAGGCGCTGAAGCTTTCTTT.

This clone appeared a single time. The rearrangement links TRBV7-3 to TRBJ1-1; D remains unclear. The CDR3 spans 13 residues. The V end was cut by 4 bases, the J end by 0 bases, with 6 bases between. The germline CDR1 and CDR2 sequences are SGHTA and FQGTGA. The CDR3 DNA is TGTGCCAGCAGCTCAAGCATGAACACTGAAGCTTTCTTT. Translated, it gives CASSSSMNTEAFF.

Written as DNA, the CDR3 is TGTGCCAGCAGTTTAGGGTTTCGGGGGCAGGGGGCCTGGGGCTACACCTTC. It encodes CASSLGFRGQGAWGYTF. This rearrangement joins TRBV27 to TRBJ1-2; 8 bases match TRBD1. The length of the CDR3 is 17 residues. J was trimmed by 8 bases and V by 2 bases; bases with no gene match: 16. Germline V gene data show CDR1 as MNHEY and CDR2 as SMNVEV (reference sequence).

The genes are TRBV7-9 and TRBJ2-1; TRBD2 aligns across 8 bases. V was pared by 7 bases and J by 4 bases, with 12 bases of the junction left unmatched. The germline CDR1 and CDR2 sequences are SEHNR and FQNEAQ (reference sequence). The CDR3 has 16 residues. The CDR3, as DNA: TGTGCCAGCACCCCCGACGGGGGGGCCCGATACAATGAGCAGTTCTTC. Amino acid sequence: CASTPDGGARYNEQFF.